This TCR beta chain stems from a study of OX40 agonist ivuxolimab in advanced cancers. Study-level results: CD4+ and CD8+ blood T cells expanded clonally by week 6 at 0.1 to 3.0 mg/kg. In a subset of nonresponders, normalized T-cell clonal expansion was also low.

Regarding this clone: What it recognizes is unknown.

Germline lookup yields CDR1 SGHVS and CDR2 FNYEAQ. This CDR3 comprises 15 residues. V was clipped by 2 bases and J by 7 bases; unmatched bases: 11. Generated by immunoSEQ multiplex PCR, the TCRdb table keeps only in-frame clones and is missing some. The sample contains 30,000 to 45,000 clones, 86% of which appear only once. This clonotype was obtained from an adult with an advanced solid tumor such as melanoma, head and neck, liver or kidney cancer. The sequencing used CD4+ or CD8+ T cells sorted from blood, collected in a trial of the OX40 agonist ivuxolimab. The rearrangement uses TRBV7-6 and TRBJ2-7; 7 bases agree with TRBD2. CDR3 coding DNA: TGTGCCAGCAGCTTAAACAGCGGGGCCACCGGGGAGCAGTACTTC. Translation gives CASSLNSGATGEQYF.